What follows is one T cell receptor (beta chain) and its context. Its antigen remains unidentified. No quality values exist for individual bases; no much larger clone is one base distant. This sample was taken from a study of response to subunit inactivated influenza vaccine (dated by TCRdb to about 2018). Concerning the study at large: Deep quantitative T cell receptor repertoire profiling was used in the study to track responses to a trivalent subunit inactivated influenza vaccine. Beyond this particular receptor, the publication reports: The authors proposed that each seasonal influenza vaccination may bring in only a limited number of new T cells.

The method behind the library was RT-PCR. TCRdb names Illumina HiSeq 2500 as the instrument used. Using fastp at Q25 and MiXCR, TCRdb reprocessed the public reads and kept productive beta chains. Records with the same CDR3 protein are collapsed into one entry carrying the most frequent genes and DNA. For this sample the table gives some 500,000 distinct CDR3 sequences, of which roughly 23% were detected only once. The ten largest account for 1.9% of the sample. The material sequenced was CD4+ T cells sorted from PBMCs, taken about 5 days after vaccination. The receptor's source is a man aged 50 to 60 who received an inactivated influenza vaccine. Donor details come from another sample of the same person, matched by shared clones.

CDR3 region: CASSYNAKGMNTEAFF. The DNA sequence follows: TGTGCCAGCAGCTACAACGCTAAGGGAATGAACACTGAAGCTTTCTTT. This chain is built from TRBV5-8 and TRBJ1-1; the D gene remains uncertain. Reading from cysteine to phenylalanine, the CDR3 counts 16 amino acids. Left in the record is the CDR3 DNA by itself, 48 bases read in frame from the first base. Deletion took 3 bases off V and 0 bases off J, with a span of 15 bases between the germline ends. CDR1 SGHTS and CDR2 YDEGEE are derived from the germline V gene.